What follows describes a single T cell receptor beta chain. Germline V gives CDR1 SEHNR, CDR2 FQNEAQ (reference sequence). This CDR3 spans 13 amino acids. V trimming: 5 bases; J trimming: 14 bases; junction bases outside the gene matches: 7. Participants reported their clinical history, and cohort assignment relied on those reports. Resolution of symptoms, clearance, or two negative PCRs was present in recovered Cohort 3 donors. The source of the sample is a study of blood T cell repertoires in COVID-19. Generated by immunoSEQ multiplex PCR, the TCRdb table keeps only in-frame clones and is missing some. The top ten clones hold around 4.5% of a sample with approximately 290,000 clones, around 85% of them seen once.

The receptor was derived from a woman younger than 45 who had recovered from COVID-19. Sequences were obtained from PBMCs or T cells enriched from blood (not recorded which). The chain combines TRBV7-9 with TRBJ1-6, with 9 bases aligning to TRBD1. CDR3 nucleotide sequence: TGTGCCAGCAGCGCGGACAGGGGAGGAACCCTCCACTTT. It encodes CASSADRGGTLHF.